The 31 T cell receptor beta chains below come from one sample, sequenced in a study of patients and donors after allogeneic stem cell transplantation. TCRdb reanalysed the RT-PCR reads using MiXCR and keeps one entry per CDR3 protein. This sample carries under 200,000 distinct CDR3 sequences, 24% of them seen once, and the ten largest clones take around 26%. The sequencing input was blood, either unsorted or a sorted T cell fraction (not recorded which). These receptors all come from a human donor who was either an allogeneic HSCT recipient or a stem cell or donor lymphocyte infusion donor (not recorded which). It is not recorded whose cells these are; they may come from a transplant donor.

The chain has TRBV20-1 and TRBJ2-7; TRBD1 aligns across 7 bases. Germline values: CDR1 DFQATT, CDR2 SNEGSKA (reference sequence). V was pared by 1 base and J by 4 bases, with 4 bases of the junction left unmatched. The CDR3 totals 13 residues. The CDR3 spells CSARGGQDYEQYF. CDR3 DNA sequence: TGCAGTGCTAGAGGCGGACAGGATTACGAGCAGTACTTC.

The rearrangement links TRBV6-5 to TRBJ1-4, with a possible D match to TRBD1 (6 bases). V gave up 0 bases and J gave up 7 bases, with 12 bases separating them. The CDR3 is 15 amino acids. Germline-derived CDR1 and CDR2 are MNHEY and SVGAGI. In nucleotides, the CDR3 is TGTGCCAGCAGTTACTCGAGTGCAGGGGTTGAAAAACTGTTTTTT. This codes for CASSYSSAGVEKLFF.

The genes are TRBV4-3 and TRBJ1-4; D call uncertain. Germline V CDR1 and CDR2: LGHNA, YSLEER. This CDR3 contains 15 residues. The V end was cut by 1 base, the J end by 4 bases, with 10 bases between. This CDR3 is CASSQGRPNNEKLFF. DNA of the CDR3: TGCGCCAGCAGCCAAGGAAGGCCCAATAATGAAAAACTGTTTTTT.

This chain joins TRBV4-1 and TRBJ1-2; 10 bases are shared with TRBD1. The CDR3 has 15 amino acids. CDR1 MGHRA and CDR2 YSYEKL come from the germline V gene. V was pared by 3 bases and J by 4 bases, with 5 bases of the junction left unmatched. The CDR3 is CASSHRDRGTYGYTF. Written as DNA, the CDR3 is TGCGCCAGCAGCCATAGGGACAGGGGAACCTATGGCTACACCTTC.

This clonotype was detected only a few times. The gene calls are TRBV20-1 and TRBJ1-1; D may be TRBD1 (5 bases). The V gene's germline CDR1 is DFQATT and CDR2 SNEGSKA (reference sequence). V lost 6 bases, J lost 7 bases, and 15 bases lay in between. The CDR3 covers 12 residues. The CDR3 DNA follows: TGCAGTGCGGGCAGGGATGTCGTTGAAGCTTTCTTT. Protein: CSAGRDVVEAFF.

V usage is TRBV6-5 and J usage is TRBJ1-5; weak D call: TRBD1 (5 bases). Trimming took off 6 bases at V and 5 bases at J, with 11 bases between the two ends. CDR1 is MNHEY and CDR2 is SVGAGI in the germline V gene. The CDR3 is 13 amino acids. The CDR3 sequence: CASRGDPYQPQHF. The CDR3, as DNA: TGTGCCAGCAGGGGGGACCCCTATCAGCCCCAGCATTTT.

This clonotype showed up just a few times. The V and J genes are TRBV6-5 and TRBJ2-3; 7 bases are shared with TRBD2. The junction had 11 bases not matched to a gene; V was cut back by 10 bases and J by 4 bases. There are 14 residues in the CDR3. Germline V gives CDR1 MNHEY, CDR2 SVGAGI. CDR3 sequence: CATVGGYGADTQYF. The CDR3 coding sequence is TGTGCCACCGTCGGGGGGTATGGGGCAGATACGCAGTATTTT.

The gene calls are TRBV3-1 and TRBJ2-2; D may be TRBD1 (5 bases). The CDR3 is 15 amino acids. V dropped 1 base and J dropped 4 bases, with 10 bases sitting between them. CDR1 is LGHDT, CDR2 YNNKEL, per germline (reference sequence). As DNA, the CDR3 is TGTGCCAGCAGCCAAGGGTCTAGGGGCACCGGGGAGCTGTTTTTT. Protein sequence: CASSQGSRGTGELFF. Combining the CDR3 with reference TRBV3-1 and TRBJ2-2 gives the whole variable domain DTAVSQTPKYLVTQMGNDKSIKCEQNLGHDTMYWYKQDSKKFLKIMFSYNNKELIINETVPNRFSPKSPDKAHLNLHINSLELGDSAVYFCASSQGSRGTGELFFGEGSRLTVL.

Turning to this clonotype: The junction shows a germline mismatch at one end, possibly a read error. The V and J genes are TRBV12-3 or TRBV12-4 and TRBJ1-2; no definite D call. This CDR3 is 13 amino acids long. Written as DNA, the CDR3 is TGTGCCAGCAGTCGCGGAGCTAACTATGCCTACACCTTC. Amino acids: CASSRGANYAYTF.

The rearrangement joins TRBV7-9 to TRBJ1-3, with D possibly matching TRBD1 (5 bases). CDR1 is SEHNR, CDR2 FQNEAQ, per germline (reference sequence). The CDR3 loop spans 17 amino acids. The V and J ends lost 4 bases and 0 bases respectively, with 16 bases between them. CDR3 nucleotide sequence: TGTGCCAGCAGCTGGGGCGGTCCCGACCTCTCTGGAAACACCATATATTTT. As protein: CASSWGGPDLSGNTIYF.

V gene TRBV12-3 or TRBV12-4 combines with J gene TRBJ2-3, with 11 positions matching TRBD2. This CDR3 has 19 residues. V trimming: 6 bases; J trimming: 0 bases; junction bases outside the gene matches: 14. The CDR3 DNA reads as TGTGCCAGCAGCGCCATGGATAGCGGGAGGGAATCTAGCACAGATACGCAGTATTTT. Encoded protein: CASSAMDSGRESSTDTQYF.

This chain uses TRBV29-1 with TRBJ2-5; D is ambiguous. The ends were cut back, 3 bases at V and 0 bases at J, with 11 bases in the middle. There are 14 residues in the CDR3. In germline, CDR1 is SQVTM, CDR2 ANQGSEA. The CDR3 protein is CSVDLKQYQETQYF. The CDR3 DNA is TGCAGCGTTGACCTGAAACAGTACCAAGAGACCCAGTACTTC.

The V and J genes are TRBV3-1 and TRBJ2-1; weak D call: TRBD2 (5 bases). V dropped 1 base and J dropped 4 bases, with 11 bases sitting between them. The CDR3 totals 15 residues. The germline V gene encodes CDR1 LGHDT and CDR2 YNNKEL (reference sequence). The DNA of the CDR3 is TGTGCCAGCAGCCAAGTCAATAGCGAGTACAATGAGCAGTTCTTC. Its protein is CASSQVNSEYNEQFF.

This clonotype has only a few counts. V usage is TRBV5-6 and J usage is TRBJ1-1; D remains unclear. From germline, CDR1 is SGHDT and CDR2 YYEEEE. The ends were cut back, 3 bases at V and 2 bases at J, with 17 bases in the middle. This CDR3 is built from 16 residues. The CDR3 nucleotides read TGTGCCAGCAGCTGGCAACTTTCCAGAGACAACACTGAAGCTTTCTTT. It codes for CASSWQLSRDNTEAFF.

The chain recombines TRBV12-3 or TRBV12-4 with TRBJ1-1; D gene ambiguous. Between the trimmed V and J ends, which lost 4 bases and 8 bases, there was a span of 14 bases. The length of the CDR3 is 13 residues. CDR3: CASSSSGLEEAFF. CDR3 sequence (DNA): TGTGCCAGCAGTTCTTCCGGGTTAGAAGAAGCTTTCTTT.

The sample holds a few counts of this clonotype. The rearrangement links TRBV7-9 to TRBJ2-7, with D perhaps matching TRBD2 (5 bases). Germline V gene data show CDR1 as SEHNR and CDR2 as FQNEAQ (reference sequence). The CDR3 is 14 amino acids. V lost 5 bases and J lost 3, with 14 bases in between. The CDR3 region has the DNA TGTGCCAGCAGCCTGAGCGGTACCTACTACGAGCAGTACTTC. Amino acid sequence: CASSLSGTYYEQYF.

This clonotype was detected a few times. CDR3 in amino acids: CASSLLVPPDTQYF. CDR3 coding DNA: TGTGCCAGCAGTCTACTAGTTCCCCCAGATACGCAGTATTTT. V and J are TRBV6-2 or TRBV6-3 and TRBJ2-3, with D possibly matching TRBD2 (5 bases). This CDR3 has 14 residues. CDR1 MNHEY and CDR2 SVGEGT come from the germline V gene. The V end lost 5 bases, the J end lost 4 bases, and 13 bases lay between the germline ends.

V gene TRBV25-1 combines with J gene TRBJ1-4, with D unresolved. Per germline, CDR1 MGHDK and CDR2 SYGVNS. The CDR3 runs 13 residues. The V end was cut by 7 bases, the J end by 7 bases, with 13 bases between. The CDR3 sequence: CASKPNSAEKLFF. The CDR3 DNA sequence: TGTGCCAGCAAACCCAACTCGGCTGAAAAACTGTTTTTT. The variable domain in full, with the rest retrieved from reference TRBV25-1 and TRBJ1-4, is EADIYQTPRYLVIGTGKKITLECSQTMGHDKMYWYQQDPGMELHLIHYSYGVNSTEKGDLSSESTVSRIRTEHFPLTLESARPSHTSQYLCASKPNSAEKLFFGSGTQLSVL.

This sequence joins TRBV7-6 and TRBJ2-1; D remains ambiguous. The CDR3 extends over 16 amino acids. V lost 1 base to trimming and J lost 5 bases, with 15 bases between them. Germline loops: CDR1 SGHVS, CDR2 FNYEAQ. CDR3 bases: TGTGCCAGCAGCTTAGAGGGTCAGAAACATAACAATGAGCAGTTCTTC. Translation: CASSLEGQKHNNEQFF.

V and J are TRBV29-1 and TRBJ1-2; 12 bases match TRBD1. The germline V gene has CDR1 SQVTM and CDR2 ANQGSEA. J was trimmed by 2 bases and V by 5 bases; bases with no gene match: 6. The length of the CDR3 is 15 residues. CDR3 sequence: CSVFGTGGHNYGYTF. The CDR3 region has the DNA TGCAGCGTTTTCGGGACAGGGGGCCACAACTATGGCTACACCTTC.

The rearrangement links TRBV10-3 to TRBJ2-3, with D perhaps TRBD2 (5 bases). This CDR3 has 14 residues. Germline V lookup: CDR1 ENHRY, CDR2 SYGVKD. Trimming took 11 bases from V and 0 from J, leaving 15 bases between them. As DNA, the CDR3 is TGTGCCTCCCACGAGGGCCCTAGCACAGATACGCAGTATTTT. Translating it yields CASHEGPSTDTQYF.

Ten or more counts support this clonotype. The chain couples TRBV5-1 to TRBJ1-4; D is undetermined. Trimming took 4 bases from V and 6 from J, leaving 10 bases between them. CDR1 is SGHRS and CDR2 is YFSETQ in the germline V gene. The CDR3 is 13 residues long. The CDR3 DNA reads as TGCGCCAGCAGCCCAGTAATGGATGAAAAACTGTTTTTT. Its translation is CASSPVMDEKLFF.

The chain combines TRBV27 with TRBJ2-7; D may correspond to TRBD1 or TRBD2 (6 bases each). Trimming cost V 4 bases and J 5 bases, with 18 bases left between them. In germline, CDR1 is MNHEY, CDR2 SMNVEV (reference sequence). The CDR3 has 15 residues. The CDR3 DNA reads TGTGCCAGCAGTTGGGGGGCTTTTCTCGCGGACGAGCAGTACTTC. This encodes CASSWGAFLADEQYF.

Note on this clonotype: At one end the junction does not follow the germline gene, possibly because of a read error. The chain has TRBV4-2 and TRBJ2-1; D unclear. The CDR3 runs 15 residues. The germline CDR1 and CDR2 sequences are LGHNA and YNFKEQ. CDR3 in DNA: TGTGCCGGCAGCCAAGGCTCTGGGGTATACAATGAGCAGTTCTTC. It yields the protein CAGSQGSGVYNEQFF.

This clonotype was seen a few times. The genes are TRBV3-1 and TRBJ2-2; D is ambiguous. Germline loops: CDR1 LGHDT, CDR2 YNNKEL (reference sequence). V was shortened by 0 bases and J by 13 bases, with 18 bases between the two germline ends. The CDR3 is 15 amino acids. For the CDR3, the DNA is TGTGCCAGCAGCCAAGATGGACGGCCTGTTCTTGGGCTGTTTTTT. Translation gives CASSQDGRPVLGLFF. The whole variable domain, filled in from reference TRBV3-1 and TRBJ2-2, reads DTAVSQTPKYLVTQMGNDKSIKCEQNLGHDTMYWYKQDSKKFLKIMFSYNNKELIINETVPNRFSPKSPDKAHLNLHINSLELGDSAVYFCASSQDGRPVLGLFFGEGSRLTVL.

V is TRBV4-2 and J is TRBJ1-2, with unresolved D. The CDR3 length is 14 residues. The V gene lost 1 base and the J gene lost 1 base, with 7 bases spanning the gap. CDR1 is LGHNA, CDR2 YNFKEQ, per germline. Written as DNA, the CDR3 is TGTGCCAGCAGCCAAGCGTCGGTTAACTATGGCTACACCTTC. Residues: CASSQASVNYGYTF.

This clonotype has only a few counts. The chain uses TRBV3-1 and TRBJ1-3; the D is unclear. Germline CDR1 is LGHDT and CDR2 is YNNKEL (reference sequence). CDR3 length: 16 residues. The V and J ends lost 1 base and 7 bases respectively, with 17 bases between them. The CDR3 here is CASSQGQAHVGNTIYF. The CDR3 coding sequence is TGTGCCAGCAGCCAAGGGCAGGCGCACGTCGGTAACACCATATATTTT.

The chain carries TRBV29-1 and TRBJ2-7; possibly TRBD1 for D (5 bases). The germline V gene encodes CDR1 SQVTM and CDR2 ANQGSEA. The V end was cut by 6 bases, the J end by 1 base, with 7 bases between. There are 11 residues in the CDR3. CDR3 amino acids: CSVTESYEQYF. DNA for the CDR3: TGCAGCGTGACAGAGTCCTACGAGCAGTACTTC.

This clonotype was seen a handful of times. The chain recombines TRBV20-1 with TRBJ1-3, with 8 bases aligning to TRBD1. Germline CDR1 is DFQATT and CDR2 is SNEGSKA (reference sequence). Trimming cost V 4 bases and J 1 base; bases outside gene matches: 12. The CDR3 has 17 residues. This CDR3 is CSAIKLGQGTSGNTIYF. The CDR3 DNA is TGCAGTGCTATAAAGCTCGGACAGGGCACATCTGGAAACACCATATATTTT.

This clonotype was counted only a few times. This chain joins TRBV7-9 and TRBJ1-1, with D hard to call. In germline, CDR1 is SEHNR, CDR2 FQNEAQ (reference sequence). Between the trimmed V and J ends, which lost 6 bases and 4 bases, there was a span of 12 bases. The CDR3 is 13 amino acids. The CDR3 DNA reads TGTGCCAGCAGTCCGGGGTTGAGCACTGAAGCTTTCTTT. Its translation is CASSPGLSTEAFF.

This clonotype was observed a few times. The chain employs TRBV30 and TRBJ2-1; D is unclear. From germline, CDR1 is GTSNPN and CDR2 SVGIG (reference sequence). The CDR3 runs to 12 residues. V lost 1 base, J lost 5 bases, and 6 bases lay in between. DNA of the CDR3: TGTGCCTGGAGTGCGACGGACAATGAGCAGTTCTTC. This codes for CAWSATDNEQFF.